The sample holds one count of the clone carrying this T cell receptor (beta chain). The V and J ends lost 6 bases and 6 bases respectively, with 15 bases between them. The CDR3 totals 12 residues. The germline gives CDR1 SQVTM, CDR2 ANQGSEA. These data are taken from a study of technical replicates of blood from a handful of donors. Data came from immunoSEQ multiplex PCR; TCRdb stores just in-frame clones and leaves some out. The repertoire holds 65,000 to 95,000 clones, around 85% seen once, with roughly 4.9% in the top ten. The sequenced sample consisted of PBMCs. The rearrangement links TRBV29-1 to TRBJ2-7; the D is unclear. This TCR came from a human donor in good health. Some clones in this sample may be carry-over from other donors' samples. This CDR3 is CSVLTTGFEQYF. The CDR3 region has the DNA TGCAGCGTCCTAACGACGGGTTTCGAGCAGTACTTC.